These 4 T cell receptor beta chains came from one sample sequenced in a study of human T cells and chemical hapten exposure listed by TCRdb under 2021. The sample's time point, from its label and the paper: patch test 3, about 24 weeks after DPC sensitization. This sample's treatment or condition label indicates: therapeutic diphenylcyclopropenone sensitization with weekly scalp DPC. Libraries were made using RACE. For sequencing, a NextSeq 500 was employed. The public reads were quality trimmed at Q25 with fastp and then assembled into clones with MiXCR by TCRdb, keeping productive beta chains. A single entry per CDR3 protein holds the most common genes and DNA from its merged rows. The sample profile shows over 55,000 distinct CDR3 sequences; 11% of them were found once. In total, the top ten clones hold about 1.5% of the sample. The sample here was whole blood, taken in connection with sensitization to the hapten diphenylcyclopropenone (DPC). These receptors all come from a woman aged 50 to 60 with alopecia areata. Some clones in this sample may be carry-over from other donors' samples.

This clonotype was seen at least ten times. V gene TRBV29-1 combines with J gene TRBJ1-1; D is uncertain. V dropped 6 bases and J dropped 10 bases, with 9 bases sitting between them. CDR3 length equals 9 residues. Germline assignment: CDR1 SQVTM and CDR2 ANQGSEA. As DNA, the CDR3 is TGCAGCGTGCTTCAGAGAGCTTTCTTT. Translating gives CSVLQRAFF.

The CDR3 coding sequence is TGCAGCGTTGGGAAACCGAACACCGGGGAGCTGTTTTTT. As protein: CSVGKPNTGELFF. J is TRBJ2-2 and V is TRBV29-1; D is uncertain. Germline CDR1 is SQVTM and CDR2 is ANQGSEA. There are 13 residues in the CDR3. Trimming took off 4 bases at V and 0 bases at J, with 6 bases between the two ends.

This clonotype showed up just a few times. The chain employs TRBV6-6 and TRBJ2-7, with 8 bases identical to TRBD1. Trimming removed 6 bases from V and 5 bases from J; junction bases left unmatched: 12. CDR3 length equals 15 residues. Germline lookup yields CDR1 MNHNY and CDR2 SVGAGI (reference sequence). The CDR3 region is CASRPNGQGRDEQYF. The CDR3 DNA reads as TGTGCCAGCAGGCCCAACGGACAGGGACGAGACGAGCAGTACTTC.

Turning to this clonotype: A much larger clone is a single base away; this may be a read error. The genes are TRBV7-8 and TRBJ2-3, with no clear D. The V gene lost 6 bases and the J gene lost 2 bases, with 9 bases spanning the gap. The CDR3 contains 13 residues. Germline lookup yields CDR1 SGHVS and CDR2 FQNEAQ. CDR3 region: CASRLGPTDTQYF. The CDR3 DNA reads TGTGCCAGCAGATTGGGCCCCACAGATACGCAGTATTTT. Based on the CDR3 plus reference TRBV7-8 and TRBJ2-3, the full variable domain is GAGVSQSPRYKVAKRGQDVALRCDPISGHVSLFWYQQALGQGPEFLTYFQNEAQLDKSGLPSDRFFAERPEGSVSTLKIQRTQQEDSAVYLCASRLGPTDTQYFGPGTRLTVL.